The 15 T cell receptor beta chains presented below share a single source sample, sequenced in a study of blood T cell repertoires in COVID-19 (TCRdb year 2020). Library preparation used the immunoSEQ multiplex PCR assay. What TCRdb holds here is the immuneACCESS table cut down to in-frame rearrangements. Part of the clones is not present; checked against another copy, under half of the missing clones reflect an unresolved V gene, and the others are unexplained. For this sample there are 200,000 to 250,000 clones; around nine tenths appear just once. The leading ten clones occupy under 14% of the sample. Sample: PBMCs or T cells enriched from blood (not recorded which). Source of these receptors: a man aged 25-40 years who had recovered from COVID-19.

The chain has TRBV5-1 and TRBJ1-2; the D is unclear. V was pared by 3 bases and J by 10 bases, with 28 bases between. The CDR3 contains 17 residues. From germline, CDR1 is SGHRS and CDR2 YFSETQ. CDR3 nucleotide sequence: TGCGCCAGCAGCTCCGGTTTTCTGTCCGGAAACTCGGGGAACTACACCTTC. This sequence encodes CASSSGFLSGNSGNYTF.

The CDR3 protein is CASKEGATSGNTIYF. CDR3 coding DNA: TGTGCCAGCAAGGAGGGGGCTACCTCTGGAAACACCATATATTTT. This chain links TRBV2 with TRBJ1-3; TRBD1 aligns across 7 bases. Looked up from germline, CDR1 is SNHLY and CDR2 is FYNNEI. The CDR3 loop spans 15 amino acids. V lost 7 bases to trimming and J lost 0 bases; unmatched junction nucleotides: 6.

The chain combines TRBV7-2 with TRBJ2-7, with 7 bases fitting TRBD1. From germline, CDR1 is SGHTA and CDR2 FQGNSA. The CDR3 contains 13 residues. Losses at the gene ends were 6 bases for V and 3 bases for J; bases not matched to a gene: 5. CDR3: CASSSTGYYEQYF. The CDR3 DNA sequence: TGTGCCAGCAGTTCGACAGGGTACTACGAGCAGTACTTC. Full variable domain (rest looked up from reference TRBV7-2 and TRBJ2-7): GAGVSQSPSNKVTEKGKDVELRCDPISGHTALYWYRQSLGQGLEFLIYFQGNSAPDKSGLPSDRFSAERTGGSVSTLTIQRTQQEDSAVYLCASSSTGYYEQYFGPGTRLTVT.

The CDR3 sequence is CASSPGRTGDNEQFF. The CDR3 DNA sequence: TGTGCCAGCAGCCCGGGGAGGACTGGCGACAATGAGCAGTTCTTC. V and J are TRBV7-9 and TRBJ2-1; perhaps TRBD2 as D (6 bases). Looked up from germline, CDR1 is SEHNR and CDR2 is FQNEAQ (reference sequence). The V end lost 5 bases, the J end lost 5 bases, and 16 bases lay between the germline ends. This CDR3 spans 15 amino acids.

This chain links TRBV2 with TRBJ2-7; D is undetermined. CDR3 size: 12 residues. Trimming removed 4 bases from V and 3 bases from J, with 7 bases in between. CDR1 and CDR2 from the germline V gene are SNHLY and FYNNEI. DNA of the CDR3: TGTGCCAGCAGTGTGGGCCTCTACGAGCAGTACTTC. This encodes CASSVGLYEQYF.

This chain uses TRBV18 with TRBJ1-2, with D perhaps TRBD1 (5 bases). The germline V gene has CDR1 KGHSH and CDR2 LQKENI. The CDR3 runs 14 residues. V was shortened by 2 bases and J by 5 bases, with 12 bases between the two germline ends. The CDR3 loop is CASSPTAQGYGYTF. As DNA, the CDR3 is TGTGCCAGCTCACCAACCGCCCAGGGTTATGGCTACACCTTC.

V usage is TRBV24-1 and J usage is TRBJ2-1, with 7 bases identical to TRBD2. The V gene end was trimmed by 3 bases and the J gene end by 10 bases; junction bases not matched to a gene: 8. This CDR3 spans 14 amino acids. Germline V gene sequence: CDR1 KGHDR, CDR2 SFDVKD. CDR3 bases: TGTGCCACCAGTGATGGGGCGGGAGTCGGAGAGCAGTTCTTC. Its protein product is CATSDGAGVGEQFF.

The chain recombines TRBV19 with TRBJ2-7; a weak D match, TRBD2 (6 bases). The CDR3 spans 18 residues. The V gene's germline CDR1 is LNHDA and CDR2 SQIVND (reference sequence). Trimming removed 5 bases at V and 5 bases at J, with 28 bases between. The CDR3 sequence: CASSSPGGSGPRSDEQYF. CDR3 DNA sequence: TGTGCCAGTAGTTCACCCGGGGGATCGGGCCCTCGAAGTGACGAGCAGTACTTC.

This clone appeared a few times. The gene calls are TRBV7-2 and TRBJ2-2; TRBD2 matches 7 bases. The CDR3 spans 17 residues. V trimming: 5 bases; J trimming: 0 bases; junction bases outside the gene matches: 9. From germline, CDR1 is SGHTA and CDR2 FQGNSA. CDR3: CASSIPWGGANTGELFF. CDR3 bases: TGTGCCAGCAGCATCCCCTGGGGGGGGGCGAACACCGGGGAGCTGTTTTTT.

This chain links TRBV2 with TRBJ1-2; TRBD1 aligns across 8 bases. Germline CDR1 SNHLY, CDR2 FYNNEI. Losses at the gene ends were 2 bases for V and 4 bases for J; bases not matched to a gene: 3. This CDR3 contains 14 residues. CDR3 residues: CASSEQGAIYGYTF. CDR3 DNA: TGTGCCAGCAGTGAACAGGGGGCGATCTATGGCTACACCTTC.

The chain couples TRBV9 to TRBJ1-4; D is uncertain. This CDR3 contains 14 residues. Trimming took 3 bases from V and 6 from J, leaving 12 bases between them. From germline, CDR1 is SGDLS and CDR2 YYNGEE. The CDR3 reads CASSAPAQDEKLFF. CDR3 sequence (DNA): TGTGCCAGCAGCGCCCCTGCTCAGGATGAAAAACTGTTTTTT.

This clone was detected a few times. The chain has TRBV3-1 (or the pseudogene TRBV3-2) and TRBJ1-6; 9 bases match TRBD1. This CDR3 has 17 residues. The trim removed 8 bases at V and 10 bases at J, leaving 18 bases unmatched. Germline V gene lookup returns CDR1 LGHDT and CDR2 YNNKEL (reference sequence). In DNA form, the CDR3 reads TGTGCCAGCTCCCATCCTTTGACCGGGACAGGGATCTCACCCCTCCACTTT. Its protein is CASSHPLTGTGISPLHF.

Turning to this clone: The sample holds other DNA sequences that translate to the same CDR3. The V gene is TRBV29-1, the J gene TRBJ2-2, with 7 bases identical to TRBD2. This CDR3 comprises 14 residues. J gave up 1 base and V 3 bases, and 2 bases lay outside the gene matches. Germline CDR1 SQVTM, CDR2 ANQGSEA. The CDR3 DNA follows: TGCAGCGTTGACGGGGGGTTGAACACCGGGGAGCTGTTTTTT. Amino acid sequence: CSVDGGLNTGELFF.

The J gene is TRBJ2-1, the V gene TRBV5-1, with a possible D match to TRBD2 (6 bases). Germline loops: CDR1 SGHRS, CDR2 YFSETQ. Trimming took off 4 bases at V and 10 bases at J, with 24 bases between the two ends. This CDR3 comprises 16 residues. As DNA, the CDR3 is TGCGCCAGCAGCCCCCGACTTGGAGATAGCGGCGGGGAGCAGTTCTTC. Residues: CASSPRLGDSGGEQFF.

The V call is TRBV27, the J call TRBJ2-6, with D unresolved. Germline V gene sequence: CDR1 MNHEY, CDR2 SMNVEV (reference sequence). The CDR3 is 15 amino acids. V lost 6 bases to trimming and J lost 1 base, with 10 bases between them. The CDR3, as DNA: TGTGCCAGCAGGCGCCCAGGTTCTGGGGCCAACGTCCTGACTTTC. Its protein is CASRRPGSGANVLTF.